These T cell receptor beta chains were read from a single sample in a study of T cell responses to AZD1222 COVID-19 vaccine. TCRdb's table, derived via immunoSEQ multiplex PCR, lists solely in-frame clones and lacks some. Of some 150,000 clones in the sample, about 91% were seen once. The material sequenced was peripheral blood, taken on day 0 of AZD1222 vaccination. These receptors all stem from an adult in good health. Both conserved end residues are part of each CDR3. The D gene is left open where the match is weak. The listing skips clone size in some rows; elsewhere it reads once, few, many or a size class.

D gene	V gene	clone size	J gene	CDR3 protein	CDR3 DNA
NA	TRBV7-8	NA	TRBJ2-7	CASSFSGSEQYF	TGTGCCAGCAGCTTTTCCGGCTCTGAGCAGTACTTC
NA	TRBV6-6	once	TRBJ1-1	CASTPPGNVNTEAFF	TGTGCCAGCACCCCCCCCGGAAACGTGAACACTGAAGCTTTCTTT
NA	TRBV5-6	NA	TRBJ1-1	CASSLRGTEAFF	TGTGCCAGCAGCTTAAGGGGCACTGAAGCTTTCTTT
TRBD2	TRBV30	NA	TRBJ2-7	CAWSDISRRFLRGGNEQYF	TGTGCCTGGAGCGATATCTCCCGGCGGTTTTTGAGGGGAGGGAACGAGCAGTACTTC
TRBD1	TRBV7-2	NA	TRBJ1-5	CASSLGTGKGSQPQHF	TGTGCCAGCAGCTTGGGGACAGGGAAAGGTAGTCAGCCCCAGCATTTT
NA	TRBV4-3	NA	TRBJ2-3	CASSPSPGGLAGARGTDTQYF	TGCGCCAGCAGCCCCTCGCCGGGGGGACTCGCGGGGGCCCGGGGCACAGATACGCAGTATTTT
NA	TRBV28	NA	TRBJ1-2	CASSRVQGHLYGYTF	TGTGCCAGCAGTCGGGTACAGGGACACCTGTATGGCTACACCTTC
NA	TRBV6-4	NA	TRBJ1-2	CASSENPREGYTF	TGTGCCAGCAGTGAAAATCCCAGGGAGGGCTACACCTTC
NA	TRBV7-8	NA	TRBJ1-2	CASSQTADYGYTF	TGTGCCAGCAGCCAGACGGCAGACTATGGCTACACCTTC
NA	TRBV5-1	NA	TRBJ1-3	CASSPRGSGNTIYF	TGCGCCAGCAGCCCCCGTGGCTCTGGAAACACCATATATTTT
TRBD1	TRBV5-6	NA	TRBJ1-2	CASRKQGAFGYTF	TGTGCCAGCAGGAAGCAGGGGGCTTTTGGCTACACCTTC
NA	TRBV6-1	few	TRBJ2-1	CASSDRDGGDEQFF	TGTGCCAGCAGTGACAGAGACGGGGGCGATGAGCAGTTCTTC
NA	TRBV18	NA	TRBJ1-1	CASSSAIGNTEAFF	TGTGCCAGCTCATCAGCCATCGGGAACACTGAAGCTTTCTTT
NA	TRBV30	NA	TRBJ1-4	CAWSVGGAGEKLFF	TGTGCCTGGAGTGTAGGAGGGGCCGGTGAAAAACTGTTTTTT
NA	TRBV5-1	NA	TRBJ2-6	CASSLGSGANVLTF	TGCGCCAGCAGCTTGGGCTCTGGGGCCAACGTCCTGACTTTC
NA	TRBV10-3	NA	TRBJ2-4	CAISERGGAGNIQYF	TGTGCCATCAGTGAGAGGGGGGGGGCTGGAAACATTCAGTACTTC
NA	TRBV6-5	NA	TRBJ1-1	CASRLQGNTEAFF	TGTGCCAGCAGATTACAGGGGAACACTGAAGCTTTCTTT
NA	TRBV7-3	NA	TRBJ1-1	CASSLNPGTVNTEAFF	TGTGCCAGCAGCTTAAACCCCGGGACCGTTAACACTGAAGCTTTCTTT
TRBD2	TRBV5-4	NA	TRBJ2-5	CASSSGGGTIQETQYF	TGTGCCAGCAGTTCTGGCGGGGGGACTATCCAAGAGACCCAGTACTTC
NA	TRBV19	NA	TRBJ2-7	CASSSNRVSYEQYF	TGTGCCAGTAGTTCCAACAGGGTCTCCTACGAGCAGTACTTC
TRBD1	TRBV7-8	once	TRBJ2-5	CASSAHGKGGVETQYF	TGTGCCAGCAGCGCCCATGGCAAAGGGGGCGTAGAGACCCAGTACTTC
NA	TRBV5-5	NA	TRBJ1-1	CASSLGPDAREAFF	TGTGCCAGCAGCTTGGGCCCGGACGCCCGAGAAGCTTTCTTT
NA	TRBV6-4	once	TRBJ2-7	CASSDLQGSGGSYEQYF	TGTGCCAGCAGTGACTTACAGGGCTCTGGGGGCTCCTACGAGCAGTACTTC
NA	TRBV19	NA	TRBJ2-5	CASGHFQETQYF	TGTGCCAGTGGGCACTTCCAAGAGACCCAGTACTTC
NA	TRBV5-1	few	TRBJ2-2	CASSLVGVAGELFF	TGCGCCAGCAGCTTGGTAGGGGTGGCCGGGGAGCTGTTTTTT
NA	TRBV3-1/TRBV3-2	NA	TRBJ2-7	CASSQDLDPGQYF	TGTGCCAGCAGCCAAGATTTGGACCCGGGGCAGTACTTC
TRBD1	TRBV19	once	TRBJ1-1	CASSMTGRSNTEAFF	TGTGCCAGTAGTATGACAGGGAGAAGTAACACTGAAGCTTTCTTT
NA	TRBV19	once	TRBJ1-2	CASSISPRVGGYTF	TGTGCCAGTAGTATAAGTCCAAGGGTAGGAGGCTACACCTTC
TRBD1	TRBV19	NA	TRBJ1-2	CASSNYAGGSVYTF	TGTGCCAGTAGTAACTATGCAGGGGGCTCAGTCTACACCTTC
TRBD1	TRBV11-2	NA	TRBJ2-7	CASSQGTGLYEQYF	TGTGCCAGCAGCCAAGGGACAGGGCTTTACGAGCAGTACTTC
TRBD2	TRBV7-6	NA	TRBJ2-3	CASSALQGAGATDTQYF	TGTGCCAGCAGCGCCCTCCAGGGAGCGGGGGCCACAGATACGCAGTATTTT